This T cell receptor (beta chain) was retrieved from a study of T cell changes during pregnancy in multiple sclerosis. Data came from immunoSEQ multiplex PCR; TCRdb stores just in-frame clones and leaves some out. The sample lists about 40,000 clones; roughly nine tenths were seen once. Sequencing was performed on CD4+ T cells from peripheral blood mononuclear cells, taken in the first trimester of pregnancy. The sequence was collected from a female donor with multiple sclerosis, enrolled in a pregnancy study.

Here the CDR3 DNA reads TGTGCCAGCAGTTTAATTGGGACAGGCAACTACGAGCAGTACTTC. Protein: CASSLIGTGNYEQYF. The gene calls are TRBV27 and TRBJ2-7; 8 bases are shared with TRBD1. Losses at the gene ends were 2 bases for V and 3 bases for J; bases not matched to a gene: 6. In germline, CDR1 is MNHEY, CDR2 SMNVEV (reference sequence). CDR3 length equals 15 residues.